This T cell receptor beta chain was found in a study of cytomegalovirus exposure and HLA in healthy donors. About the research overall: Unique TCRs from HLA-typed donors, about 85 million of them, were held in an early data release.

PCR amplification relied on 60 Vbeta primers (plus 13 Jbeta primers). Some clones are missing from TCRdb's copy, which holds only in-frame ones; the method was immunoSEQ multiplex PCR. The repertoire holds over 85,000 clones, with 81% as singletons. V shed 4 bases and J shed 1 base, with 13 bases lying between them. CDR3 length: 15 residues. Germline lookup yields CDR1 SNHLY and CDR2 FYNNEI. Material: PBMCs. This TCR was sampled from a man aged 40-49 years in good health and CMV-seropositive. The V gene is TRBV2, the J gene TRBJ1-1, with a tentative D call TRBD1 (6 bases). CDR3 in amino acids: CASSVGRGSNTEAFF. CDR3 coding DNA: TGTGCCAGCAGTGTGGGCAGGGGCTCGAACACTGAAGCTTTCTTT.